This T cell receptor (beta chain) was recorded in a study of early T cells in non-severe SARS-CoV-2 infection. For the study at large: Sequencing of unsorted whole blood was done on bulk RNA, leaving chains unpaired. Findings and limits, study-wide: VDJdb matching, biased toward anti-spike CD8 responses, missed private and CD4 specificities.

The CDR3 has 17 amino acids. The germline V gene has CDR1 MDHEN and CDR2 SYDVKM. Trimming took 10 bases from V and 3 from J; bases not matched to a gene: 18. Attached unique molecular identifiers marked individual cDNA molecules. TCRdb redid the calling of the 5' RACE reads with MiXCR, one entry per CDR3 protein. This table holds 53,000 or so distinct CDR3 sequences, around 12% found once. This clonotype was observed a handful of times. Its antigen is unknown. The sequence came from an adult who was a healthcare worker with PCR-confirmed SARS-CoV-2 infection or an uninfected control (not recorded which). This specimen was whole blood, taken at baseline. The rearrangement joins TRBV28 to TRBJ2-3, with 8 bases lining up with TRBD2. For the CDR3, the DNA is TGTGCCACCTTGAGGAGCGGGAGTGTGGTCAGTACAGATACGCAGTATTTT. It is translated as CATLRSGSVVSTDTQYF.